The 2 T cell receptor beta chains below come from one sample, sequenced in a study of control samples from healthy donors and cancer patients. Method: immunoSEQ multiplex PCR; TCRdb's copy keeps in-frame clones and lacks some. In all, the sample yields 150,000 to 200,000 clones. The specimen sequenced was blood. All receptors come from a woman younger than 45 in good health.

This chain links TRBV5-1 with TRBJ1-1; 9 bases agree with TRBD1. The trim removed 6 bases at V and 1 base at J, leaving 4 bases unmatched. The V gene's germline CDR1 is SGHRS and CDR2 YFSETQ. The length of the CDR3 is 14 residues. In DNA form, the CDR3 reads TGCGCCAGCACGCAGACAGGGGGGAACACTGAAGCTTTCTTT. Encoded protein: CASTQTGGNTEAFF.

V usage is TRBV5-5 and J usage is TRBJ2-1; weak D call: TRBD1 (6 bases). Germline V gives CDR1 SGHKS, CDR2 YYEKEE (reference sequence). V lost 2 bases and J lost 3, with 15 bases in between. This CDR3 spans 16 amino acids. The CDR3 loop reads CASSFQGLEVYNEQFF. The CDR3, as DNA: TGTGCCAGCAGCTTCCAGGGGCTCGAGGTCTACAATGAGCAGTTCTTC.